The 3 T cell receptor beta chains in this list originate from one sample, sequenced in a study of OX40 agonist ivuxolimab in advanced cancers. Profiling relied on immunoSEQ multiplex PCR, and the TCRdb table lists in-frame clones only, not all of them. The table lists 35,000 to 50,000 clones, over 75% of them singletons. The sample in question was CD4+ or CD8+ T cells sorted from blood, obtained in a trial of the OX40 agonist ivuxolimab. The receptors were sampled from an adult with an advanced solid tumor such as melanoma, head and neck, liver or kidney cancer.

The chain employs TRBV15 and TRBJ2-7; 9 bases fit TRBD1. The germline CDR1 and CDR2 sequences are LNHNV and YYDKDF (reference sequence). This CDR3 is 15 amino acids long. Trimming removed 5 bases from V and 2 bases from J; junction bases left unmatched: 7. The DNA of the CDR3 is TGTGCCACCAGCGATGACAGGGGGGGACCCTACGAGCAGTACTTC. This translates into CATSDDRGGPYEQYF. The whole variable domain, filled in from reference TRBV15 and TRBJ2-7, reads DAMVIQNPRYQVTQFGKPVTLSCSQTLNHNVMYWYQQKSSQAPKLLFHYYDKDFNNEADTPDNFQSRRPNTSFCFLDIRSPGLGDTAMYLCATSDDRGGPYEQYFGPGTRLTVT.

This clone came up once. The rearrangement uses TRBV5-6 and TRBJ2-5; D may be TRBD1 (6 bases). Germline V CDR1 and CDR2: SGHDT, YYEEEE. V lost 4 bases and J 4 bases, leaving 11 bases between the germline ends. This CDR3 has 13 amino acids. CDR3 sequence: CASSQQGIETQYF. The CDR3 nucleotides are TGTGCCAGCAGCCAACAGGGTATAGAGACCCAGTACTTC.

The chain employs TRBV2 and TRBJ2-7; TRBD1 aligns across 8 bases. V lost 6 bases, J lost 6 bases, and 7 bases stayed unmatched. Germline V gene lookup returns CDR1 SNHLY and CDR2 FYNNEI. The CDR3 contains 13 residues. The CDR3 DNA follows: TGTGCCAGCAGAGGACAGGGAGTAAGCGAGCAGTACTTC. Translation gives CASRGQGVSEQYF.